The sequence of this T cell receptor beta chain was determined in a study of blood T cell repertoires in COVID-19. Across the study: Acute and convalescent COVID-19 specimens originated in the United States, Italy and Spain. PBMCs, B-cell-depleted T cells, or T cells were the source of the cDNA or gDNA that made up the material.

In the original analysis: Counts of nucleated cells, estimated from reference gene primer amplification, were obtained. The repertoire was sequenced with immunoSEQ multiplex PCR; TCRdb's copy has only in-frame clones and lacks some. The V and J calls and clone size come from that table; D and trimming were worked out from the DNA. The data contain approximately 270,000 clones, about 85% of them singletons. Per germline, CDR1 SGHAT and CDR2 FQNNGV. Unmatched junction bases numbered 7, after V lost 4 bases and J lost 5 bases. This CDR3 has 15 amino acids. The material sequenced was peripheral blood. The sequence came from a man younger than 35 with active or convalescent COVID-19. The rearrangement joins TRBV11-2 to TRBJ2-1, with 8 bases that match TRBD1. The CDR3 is CASSSGQGRNNEQFF. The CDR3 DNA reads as TGTGCCAGCAGCTCCGGACAGGGCAGGAACAATGAGCAGTTCTTC. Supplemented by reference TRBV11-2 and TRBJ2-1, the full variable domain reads EAGVAQSPRYKIIEKRQSVAFWCNPISGHATLYWYQQILGQGPKLLIQFQNNGVVDDSQLPKDRFSAERLKGVDSTLKIQPAKLEDSAVYLCASSSGQGRNNEQFFGPGTRLTVL.